This TCR beta chain was identified in a study of blood T cell repertoires in COVID-19. The CDR3 is 17 residues long. V shed 4 bases, J shed 5 bases, and the junction held 11 bases outside the gene matches. CDR1 is MNHEY and CDR2 is SMNVEV in the germline V gene (reference sequence). Original processing methods: It was from reference gene primer amplification that nucleated cell counts were estimated. Only in-frame clones appear in the TCRdb table, and some are missing; sequencing was by immunoSEQ multiplex PCR. The D gene and trimming were derived from the DNA, and the V and J assignments and clone size from that table. This table has around 65,000 clones, roughly 93% appearing once.

This clonotype was sampled from a human donor in a cohort sampled during active COVID-19. The chain combines TRBV27 with TRBJ1-3; the match to TRBD1 covers 10 bases. The material sequenced was peripheral blood. The DNA for the CDR3 is TGTGCCAGCAGTTGGGGGGACAGGGGAAAGGAAAGAAACACCATATATTTT. It translates to CASSWGDRGKERNTIYF.